These T cell receptor beta chains were read from a single sample in a study of shared clonotypes between healthy human individuals. Clones were read by immunoSEQ multiplex PCR, and TCRdb kept only the in-frame ones, dropping some. This sample yields millions of clones, of which about 95% are seen a single time; 1.1% belongs to the top ten. Sample: naive CD8+ T cells sorted from blood. The receptors stem from a man between 18 and 35 years old in good health. The CDR3 runs from the conserved cysteine through the conserved F or W. The D gene is left open where the match is weak. Expanded clones get a size class; other rows say once, few or many, or leave the size out.

DNA,CDR3,D,size,J,V
TGTGCCAGCAGTTTAACGGGGCTATCTAATTCACCCCTCCACTTT,CASSLTGLSNSPLHF,.,.,TRBJ1-6,TRBV28
TGTGCCTGGAGTCGAGAGAGCGACGCCGGGGAGCTGTTTTTT,CAWSRESDAGELFF,.,.,TRBJ2-2,TRBV30
TGCGCCAGCAGCCACTTAGTTTGGGCCCCAAACACCGGGGAGCTGTTTTTT,CASSHLVWAPNTGELFF,.,.,TRBJ2-2,TRBV4-3
TGTGCCAGCAGTGAGGGACAGGACCCATGGCGGCAGCCCCAGCATTTT,CASSEGQDPWRQPQHF,TRBD1,.,TRBJ1-5,TRBV6-1
TGTGCCAGCAGTCCTCTAGCGGGGGGCCACACAGATACGCAGTATTTT,CASSPLAGGHTDTQYF,TRBD2,.,TRBJ2-3,TRBV7-6
TGTGCCACCGACTACAACTCCTACAATGAGCAGTTCTTC,CATDYNSYNEQFF,.,.,TRBJ2-1,TRBV30
TGCGCCAGCAGCCAAGAAGACAACCCTCAAGAGACCCAGTACTTC,CASSQEDNPQETQYF,.,.,TRBJ2-5,TRBV4-3
TGTGCCAGCAGCTACGGAGGGAACTACGAGCAGTACTTC,CASSYGGNYEQYF,.,.,TRBJ2-7,TRBV5-4
TGTGCCTGGAACGGGGGGGGAACTGAAGCTTTCTTT,CAWNGGGTEAFF,.,.,TRBJ1-1,TRBV30
TGTGCCAGCAGCCTCAGGGCTATTGGGGGCTACGAGCAGTACTTC,CASSLRAIGGYEQYF,.,.,TRBJ2-7,TRBV5-4
TGTGCCAGCAGGGGGCCCGACCCTCTGGCGGGCACTGAAGCTTTCTTT,CASRGPDPLAGTEAFF,.,.,TRBJ1-1,TRBV28
TGTGCCAGCCGAACAGGGAATTCACCCCTCCACTTT,CASRTGNSPLHF,.,.,TRBJ1-6,TRBV13
TGTGCCAGCAGCGTAGGGACCTCTTTCCTCTACGAGCAGTACTTC,CASSVGTSFLYEQYF,.,.,TRBJ2-7,TRBV9
TGTGCCAGCAGTGAGGCAGGGCCAACCTACGAGCAGTACTTC,CASSEAGPTYEQYF,.,.,TRBJ2-7,TRBV2
TGTGCCAGCAGCCCCCTGGGGTCAGGAAACACCATATATTTT,CASSPLGSGNTIYF,.,.,TRBJ1-3,TRBV9
TGTGCCAGCAGTGTCGGAGGGATCTACGAGCAGTACTTC,CASSVGGIYEQYF,.,.,TRBJ2-7,TRBV27
TGCGCCAGCTTGAGTCTCGACAGGGATGAAGCTTTCTTT,CASLSLDRDEAFF,TRBD1,few,TRBJ1-1,TRBV4-1
TGTGCCAGCAGCGTAGGGGGGATGAACACTGAAGCTTTCTTT,CASSVGGMNTEAFF,.,.,TRBJ1-1,TRBV9
TGTGCCGGGAGCGGGGGGGCCTACACCGGGGAGCTGTTTTTT,CAGSGGAYTGELFF,TRBD2,.,TRBJ2-2,TRBV30
TGTGCCAGCAGCTTAGGGGACAGTTCTAACTATGGCTACACCTTC,CASSLGDSSNYGYTF,TRBD1,.,TRBJ1-2,TRBV7-9
TGTGCCAGCAGTCCGGGGTTCGAATCACCCCTCCACTTT,CASSPGFESPLHF,.,few,TRBJ1-6,TRBV27
TGTGCCATCAGTGAGTCAGGGGTCGGAGGGATCGGGACCGGGGAGCTGTTTTTT,CAISESGVGGIGTGELFF,.,.,TRBJ2-2,TRBV10-3
TGTGCCAGCAGTTGGACTAGCGGGGGGGCCCACGAGCAGTACTTC,CASSWTSGGAHEQYF,TRBD2,.,TRBJ2-7,TRBV27
TGTGCCAGCAGTGAGGCCCGCCCGGGGGACAATGAGCAGTTCTTC,CASSEARPGDNEQFF,.,once,TRBJ2-1,TRBV25-1
TGTGCCTGGAGTTGGGAAAATTCTAACTATGGCTACACCTTC,CAWSWENSNYGYTF,.,.,TRBJ1-2,TRBV30
TGCGCCAGCAGCTTGGACCGGGACACCTCCTACGAGCAGTACTTC,CASSLDRDTSYEQYF,.,.,TRBJ2-7,TRBV5-1
TGTGCCAGCTCACCCCCTCAGGGGGTGGCCAAAAACATTCAGTACTTC,CASSPPQGVAKNIQYF,TRBD1,.,TRBJ2-4,TRBV18
TGTGCCAGCAGCCGGGGAGGGGGCTACGAGCAGTACTTC,CASSRGGGYEQYF,.,.,TRBJ2-7,TRBV7-9
TGTGCCAGTAGTATTTTGGCGGGAAGAGATACGCAGTATTTT,CASSILAGRDTQYF,.,.,TRBJ2-3,TRBV19
TGCAGCGTTGAAGACCTGGCCTATGGCTACACCTTC,CSVEDLAYGYTF,.,.,TRBJ1-2,TRBV29-1
TGTGCCAGCAGCAAAGTAGACAGCGAAGATGGCTACACCTTC,CASSKVDSEDGYTF,.,.,TRBJ1-2,TRBV21-1
TGTGCCAGCAGCTTAGGCAGCACCTCAGGAGAGCAGTTCTTC,CASSLGSTSGEQFF,.,.,TRBJ2-1,TRBV7-9
TGCGCCAGCAGTGGACTAGCGGAAGAGCAGTTCTTC,CASSGLAEEQFF,TRBD2,.,TRBJ2-1,TRBV10-1
TGTGCCAGCAGTACATCGCGGGGGATGGACACTGAAGCTTTCTTT,CASSTSRGMDTEAFF,.,.,TRBJ1-1,TRBV7-9
TGTGCCAGCAGCTTGACTAGCGGGGGGTACGAGCAGTACTTC,CASSLTSGGYEQYF,TRBD2,once,TRBJ2-7,TRBV7-8
TGTGCCAGCAGCATAGGACTAGCTGTTCACAATGAGCAGTTCTTC,CASSIGLAVHNEQFF,TRBD2,.,TRBJ2-1,TRBV7-9
TGTGCCAGCAGTTACCAGGCCGGGACTCAGGGGGAGCTGTTTTTT,CASSYQAGTQGELFF,.,.,TRBJ2-2,TRBV6-5
TGTGCCAGCAGGGACCCCCCCTACGAGCAGTACTTC,CASRDPPYEQYF,.,once,TRBJ2-7,TRBV2
TGTGCCAGCAGCGAAGGGGGGTTCTATGGCTACACCTTC,CASSEGGFYGYTF,.,once,TRBJ1-2,TRBV27
TGTGCCAGCAGTGAAGCGAGCACCTACGAGCAGTACTTC,CASSEASTYEQYF,.,.,TRBJ2-7,TRBV6-1
TGTGCCAGCAGCTCCCCGGGACAGGGTGGGATATGGGGCAATGAGCAGTTCTTC,CASSSPGQGGIWGNEQFF,TRBD1,.,TRBJ2-1,TRBV11-2
TGTGCCAGCAGCCCGTTGGGCGGGATAGGCTCCTACAATGAGCAGTTCTTC,CASSPLGGIGSYNEQFF,.,.,TRBJ2-1,TRBV13
TGTGCCAGCAGCTTGGATCCGGGTCCCTACGAGCAGTACTTC,CASSLDPGPYEQYF,.,.,TRBJ2-7,TRBV7-9
TGTGCCAGCAGCTTCGGAGGTACAACCTACGAGCAGTACTTC,CASSFGGTTYEQYF,.,.,TRBJ2-7,TRBV5-5
TGTGCCAGCAGCGAAGACAGTTGGAACACTGAAGCTTTCTTT,CASSEDSWNTEAFF,.,.,TRBJ1-1,TRBV6-1
TGTGCCAGCAGCGGACAGGGCGCCCAAGAGACCCAGTACTTC,CASSGQGAQETQYF,TRBD1,.,TRBJ2-5,TRBV2
TGTGCCAGCAGTGAGGGATACAGGGACACAGATACGCAGTATTTT,CASSEGYRDTDTQYF,.,once,TRBJ2-3,TRBV6-1
TGCGCCAGCAGCCGTGAGCGGGAGGGCCTGGGGGGTTCGCAGTTCTTC,CASSREREGLGGSQFF,TRBD2,.,TRBJ2-1,TRBV4-3
TGTGCCAGCAGCTTAGCGGAGGGCACCTCCTACGAGCAGTACTTC,CASSLAEGTSYEQYF,.,once,TRBJ2-7,TRBV7-6
TGTGCCAGCAGCCGCACGGGACTCCGCCTAGACGAGCAGTACTTC,CASSRTGLRLDEQYF,.,.,TRBJ2-7,TRBV27
TGTGCCAGCAGTGAACCATCGGGACTCCCCCACCAAGAGACCCAGTACTTC,CASSEPSGLPHQETQYF,.,.,TRBJ2-5,TRBV6-1
TGTGCCAGCGGGGAGGCGGGGGGCTACAATGAGCAGTTCTTC,CASGEAGGYNEQFF,TRBD2,.,TRBJ2-1,TRBV2
TGTGCCAGCAGTCCGGGACTTCCCCTCTCCTACGAGCAGTACTTC,CASSPGLPLSYEQYF,.,once,TRBJ2-7,TRBV27
TGTGCCAGCAGCTCGGGACTACCTGAGCAGTTCTTC,CASSSGLPEQFF,TRBD2,.,TRBJ2-1,TRBV9
TGTGCCAGCAGCTTAAGGACCCTCGAGCAGTACTTC,CASSLRTLEQYF,.,.,TRBJ2-7,TRBV13
TGCGCCAGCAGCCCGGGACAGGGCTATGGCTACACCTTC,CASSPGQGYGYTF,TRBD1,.,TRBJ1-2,TRBV4-1
TGTGCCAGCAGTTTATCTGGACTAGCGGGAGATACGCAGTATTTT,CASSLSGLAGDTQYF,TRBD2,.,TRBJ2-3,TRBV27
TGCGCCAGCAGCCAGCCAGGGTTCGGGGAGCTGTTTTTT,CASSQPGFGELFF,.,.,TRBJ2-2,TRBV4-3
TGTGCCAGCGGAATCTTCACAGATACGCAGTATTTT,CASGIFTDTQYF,.,.,TRBJ2-3,TRBV27
TGTGCCAGTAGTACAATCAAGGACAGTTCCTACGAGCAGTACTTC,CASSTIKDSSYEQYF,.,.,TRBJ2-7,TRBV19